The 20 T cell receptor beta chains presented below share a single source sample, sequenced in a study of CD8 T cells in ankylosing spondylitis. Study results and limitations: Seemingly characteristic of ankylosing spondylitis blood was a TCR beta motif consisting of under 10 highly homologous variants.

Their target antigens are unknown. In TCRdb, the 5' RACE reads were re-called with MiXCR into one record per CDR3 protein. Here the sample spans fewer than 400,000 distinct CDR3 sequences, about a fifth being singletons. Sequences were obtained from blood, either unsorted or a sorted T cell fraction (not recorded which). The source of these receptors is a male donor with ankylosing spondylitis.

There are many counts of this clonotype. The rearrangement uses TRBV29-1 and TRBJ2-7; 9 bases fit TRBD1. CDR1 and CDR2 (germline): SQVTM, ANQGSEA. This CDR3 is built from 21 residues. Germline trimming cut 5 bases from V and 3 bases from J; bases unmatched to any gene: 29. The chain's CDR3 is CSVRSQAPGQGHPLSHYEQYF. The CDR3 DNA reads as TGCAGCGTTCGGAGCCAGGCACCGGGACAGGGCCACCCACTATCTCACTACGAGCAGTACTTC.

The chain joins TRBV5-6 to TRBJ1-4, with 9 bases identical to TRBD1. V gave up 4 bases and J gave up 4 bases; unmatched junction bases: 5. Germline CDR1 reads SGHDT; CDR2 reads YYEEEE. This CDR3 has 15 residues. This CDR3 reads CASSRGTGLNEKLFF. The CDR3 DNA follows: TGTGCCAGCAGCCGCGGGACAGGGCTTAATGAAAAACTGTTTTTT.

The rearrangement links TRBV7-2 to TRBJ2-2; TRBD2 matches 8 bases. V lost 7 bases, J lost 8 bases, and 12 bases stayed unmatched. Looked up from germline, CDR1 is SGHTA and CDR2 is FQGNSA. The CDR3 length is 15 residues. The CDR3, as DNA: TGTGCCAGCATAAGCGGGAGTTCAGTCAAGGGGGAGCTGTTTTTT. Translating it yields CASISGSSVKGELFF.

This clonotype was seen a few times. V usage is TRBV11-2 and J usage is TRBJ2-1; TRBD1 is a possible D gene (5 bases). The CDR3 length is 14 residues. Germline V gives CDR1 SGHAT, CDR2 FQNNGV. The V gene lost 1 base and the J gene lost 6 bases, with 10 bases spanning the gap. The CDR3 nucleotides are TGTGCCAGCAGCTTAGCAGGGCCACTCAATGAGCAGTTCTTC. This translates into CASSLAGPLNEQFF.

This clonotype turned up a few times. The chain uses TRBV25-1 and TRBJ2-3, with 8 bases identical to TRBD1. The junction had 4 bases not matched to a gene; V was cut back by 5 bases and J by 0 bases. The CDR3 loop spans 15 amino acids. Germline V lookup: CDR1 MGHDK, CDR2 SYGVNS. CDR3 loop: CASSTDRDSTDTQYF. CDR3 coding DNA: TGTGCCAGCAGTACGGACAGGGACAGCACAGATACGCAGTATTTT.

The table lists this clonotype with many counts. J is TRBJ1-6 and V is TRBV3-1; D not certain. The germline gives CDR1 LGHDT, CDR2 YNNKEL (reference sequence). The CDR3 spans 15 residues. V lost 3 bases, J lost 9 bases, and 15 bases lay in between. In DNA, the CDR3 is TGTGCCAGCAGCCAGTCGTCGGCCGGTGGTTCACCCCTCCACTTT. Translation gives CASSQSSAGGSPLHF.

The V gene is TRBV10-1, the J gene TRBJ1-5; 7 bases align to TRBD1. V lost 10 bases, J lost 3 bases, and 9 bases stayed unmatched. The CDR3 is made up of 14 amino acids. From germline, CDR1 is WNHNN and CDR2 SYGVQD (reference sequence). DNA for the CDR3: TGCGCCACATACACCGGGACAGTCAATCAGCCCCAGCATTTT. Amino acids: CATYTGTVNQPQHF.

This clonotype was detected many times. This chain joins TRBV7-2 and TRBJ1-2; TRBD1 is a possible D gene (6 bases). V was shortened by 3 bases and J by 2 bases, with 7 bases between the two germline ends. Germline CDR1 reads SGHTA; CDR2 reads FQGNSA. This CDR3 region has 13 residues. CDR3 amino acids: CASSFRGNYGYTF. CDR3 sequence (DNA): TGTGCCAGCAGCTTCAGGGGAAACTATGGCTACACCTTC.

This chain links TRBV7-2 with TRBJ2-4; no firm D call. The ends were cut back, 3 bases at V and 2 bases at J, with 11 bases in the middle. This CDR3 has 15 amino acids. Germline V gene data show CDR1 as SGHTA and CDR2 as FQGNSA. This chain's CDR3 is CASSFAETTKNIQYF. In DNA, the CDR3 is TGTGCCAGCAGCTTCGCGGAGACAACCAAAAACATTCAGTACTTC.

The rearrangement links TRBV29-1 to TRBJ1-2, with unresolved D. Germline CDR1 SQVTM, CDR2 ANQGSEA. The CDR3 spans 13 residues. Trimming pared 1 base from V and 4 bases from J, leaving 10 bases between. The CDR3 is CSVEVKLGYGYTF. For the CDR3, the DNA is TGCAGCGTTGAAGTCAAGCTAGGCTATGGCTACACCTTC. The full variable domain, in which reference TRBV29-1 and TRBJ1-2 provide the parts outside the CDR3, is SAVISQKPSRDICQRGTSLTIQCQVDSQVTMMFWYRQQPGQSLTLIATANQGSEATYESGFVIDKFPISRPNLTFSTLTVSNMSPEDSSIYLCSVEVKLGYGYTFGSGTRLTVV.

The chain carries TRBV11-2 and TRBJ2-2; D gene unclear. The CDR3 has 16 amino acids. Per the germline V gene, CDR1 is SGHAT and CDR2 is FQNNGV. Deletions cut 5 bases from V and 6 bases from J, with 19 bases between. DNA for the CDR3: TGTGCCAGCAGCCCTAGGCGAGGATTTGGATCCGGGGAGCTGTTTTTT. Translated, it gives CASSPRRGFGSGELFF. Drawing the rest from reference TRBV11-2 and TRBJ2-2, the complete variable domain is EAGVAQSPRYKIIEKRQSVAFWCNPISGHATLYWYQQILGQGPKLLIQFQNNGVVDDSQLPKDRFSAERLKGVDSTLKIQPAKLEDSAVYLCASSPRRGFGSGELFFGEGSRLTVL.

The J gene is TRBJ2-7, the V gene TRBV7-3; D gene unclear. Germline lookup yields CDR1 SGHTA and CDR2 FQGTGA. Trimming removed 5 bases from V and 6 bases from J, with 14 bases in between. The CDR3 spans 13 residues. The CDR3 protein is CASSPGPGLEQYF. The CDR3 bases are TGTGCCAGCAGCCCCGGTCCTGGGCTCGAGCAGTACTTC.

This clonotype was picked up a small number of times. This chain connects TRBV28 to TRBJ2-7; 9 nucleotides line up with TRBD2. Germline V gene data show CDR1 as MDHEN and CDR2 as SYDVKM. The trim removed 6 bases at V and 6 bases at J, leaving 9 bases unmatched. The CDR3 length is 14 residues. In nucleotides, the CDR3 is TGTGCCAGCAGACGGGCGGGAGGGCGTCGCGAGCAGTACTTC. Residues: CASRRAGGRREQYF.

This chain joins TRBV29-1 and TRBJ2-7; a possible D gene is TRBD1 (6 bases). V lost 2 bases, J lost 1 base, and 12 bases lay in between. The CDR3 has 14 amino acids. The V gene's germline CDR1 is SQVTM and CDR2 ANQGSEA. CDR3 sequence reads: CSVEKTGSSYEQYF. The CDR3 DNA reads TGCAGCGTTGAAAAGACAGGCTCATCCTACGAGCAGTACTTC.

V gene TRBV3-1 combines with J gene TRBJ2-7; no clear D gene. From germline, CDR1 is LGHDT and CDR2 YNNKEL (reference sequence). V lost 0 bases and J lost 3, with 15 bases in between. This CDR3 is built from 16 residues. CDR3 sequence reads: CASSQESWSDNYEQYF. The CDR3 coding sequence is TGTGCCAGCAGCCAAGAATCGTGGTCAGACAACTACGAGCAGTACTTC.

The genes are TRBV6-1 and TRBJ1-1; D call uncertain. This CDR3 has 14 residues. CDR1 and CDR2 (germline): MNHNS, SASEGT. V gave up 7 bases and J gave up 4 bases, with 16 bases separating them. CDR3 nucleotide sequence: TGTGCCAGCACCCCTTACGGGGTTTCCACTGAAGCTTTCTTT. It codes for CASTPYGVSTEAFF.

This clonotype was detected many times. The J gene is TRBJ2-5, the V gene TRBV29-1, with no clear D. The germline V gene encodes CDR1 SQVTM and CDR2 ANQGSEA. Deletions cut 2 bases from V and 1 base from J, with 2 bases between. The CDR3 runs 11 residues. CDR3 nucleotides: TGCAGCGTTGAATTCCAAGAGACCCAGTACTTC. It yields the protein CSVEFQETQYF.

The chain joins TRBV28 to TRBJ2-1; 8 nucleotides line up with TRBD2. V was clipped by 5 bases and J by 6 bases; unmatched bases: 9. The germline CDR1 and CDR2 sequences are MDHEN and SYDVKM. The length of the CDR3 is 15 residues. CDR3 region: CASSALSGIPNEQFF. As DNA, the CDR3 is TGTGCCAGCAGTGCGCTTAGCGGGATCCCCAATGAGCAGTTCTTC.

This clonotype was recorded many times. The chain couples TRBV5-1 to TRBJ2-2, with TRBD2 identical over 7 bases. Unmatched junction bases numbered 14, after V lost 7 bases and J lost 5 bases. Germline V gene sequence: CDR1 SGHRS, CDR2 YFSETQ. This CDR3 contains 16 residues. The CDR3, as DNA: TGCGCCAGCTCGCCGTTCGCGGGAGTAGATACCGGGGAGCTGTTTTTT. Translation: CASSPFAGVDTGELFF.

This clonotype appeared a few times. V gene TRBV29-1 combines with J gene TRBJ1-1; D remains unclear. Trimming pared 6 bases from V and 1 base from J, leaving 15 bases between. The CDR3 sequence is 14 residues long. Germline loops: CDR1 SQVTM, CDR2 ANQGSEA. CDR3 residues: CSVEVYKENTEAFF. The DNA for the CDR3 is TGCAGCGTGGAGGTTTATAAGGAGAACACTGAAGCTTTCTTT. Full variable domain (outside the CDR3, taken from reference TRBV29-1 and TRBJ1-1): SAVISQKPSRDICQRGTSLTIQCQVDSQVTMMFWYRQQPGQSLTLIATANQGSEATYESGFVIDKFPISRPNLTFSTLTVSNMSPEDSSIYLCSVEVYKENTEAFFGQGTRLTVV.